Listed below are T cell receptor beta chains from one sample, sequenced in a study of blood T cell repertoires in COVID-19. TCRdb's table, derived via immunoSEQ multiplex PCR, lists solely in-frame clones and lacks some. The top ten hold approximately 1.2% of the sample, which has 200,000 to 250,000 clones, roughly nine tenths seen once. Material: peripheral blood. These receptors all come from a man aged 25 to 40 with acute or convalescent COVID-19. The CDR3 runs from the conserved cysteine through the conserved F or W. A D gene is named only where the DNA matches it firmly. The listing skips clone size in some rows; elsewhere it reads once, few, many or a size class.

16,TRBJ2-7,.,TRBV19,TRBD2,TGTGCCAGTACCGCAACTAGCGGGAGGAGTCTTGGCGAGCAGTACTTC,CASTATSGRSLGEQYF
13,TRBJ1-3,.,TRBV30,.,TGTGCCTGGAGTCCCCCTCCGAGTAACACCATATATTTT,CAWSPPPSNTIYF
16,TRBJ2-3,.,TRBV7-9,TRBD1,TGTGCCAGCAGCGTATCAGGGGGCCTGGTCACAGATACGCAGTATTTT,CASSVSGGLVTDTQYF
15,TRBJ2-4,once,TRBV3-1/TRBV3-2,.,TGTGCCAGCAGCGAAGACCCAAGGGGTTCCAACATTCAGTACTTC,CASSEDPRGSNIQYF
13,TRBJ1-2,.,TRBV28,TRBD1,TGTGCCAGCAGCCCGGACAGGATAAATGGCTACACCTTC,CASSPDRINGYTF
18,TRBJ2-7,.,TRBV5-6,TRBD1,TGTGCCAGCAGCGCCGGACAGGGCATCCCCGTAACGACCTACGAGCAGTACTTC,CASSAGQGIPVTTYEQYF
14,TRBJ2-7,.,TRBV27,.,TGTGCCAGCAGTTTACATCAGCAGGCCTACGAGCAGTACTTC,CASSLHQQAYEQYF
16,TRBJ2-7,.,TRBV6-2/TRBV6-3,TRBD1,TGTGCCAGCAGTTATGAAGTAGGGCAGGGGGATCACGAGCAGTACTTC,CASSYEVGQGDHEQYF
14,TRBJ1-2,.,TRBV10-2,.,TGCGCCAGCAGTGAGTCGATAGGGGTAGGTGGCTACACCTTC,CASSESIGVGGYTF
12,TRBJ1-3,once,TRBV30,TRBD1,TGTGCCTGGAGTGCGTCAGGGGGCACCATATATTTT,CAWSASGGTIYF
15,TRBJ2-2,few,TRBV10-1,TRBD1,TGCGCCAGCAGTCGGGACAGGGCGAACACCGGGGAGCTGTTTTTT,CASSRDRANTGELFF
18,TRBJ2-7,.,TRBV6-1,TRBD2,TGTGCCAGCAGTGAAAGGGCGGGAGGGCAAATTATGACCTACGAGCAGTACTTC,CASSERAGGQIMTYEQYF
19,TRBJ2-7,.,TRBV18,TRBD2,TGTGCCAGCTCACCCCAATCAGCAACTAGCGGGAGGGCCACCTACGAGCAGTACTTC,CASSPQSATSGRATYEQYF
17,TRBJ2-1,.,TRBV15,TRBD2,TGTGCCACCAGCAGAGTGGTGGGACTAGCGGGAGGCAATGAGCAGTTCTTC,CATSRVVGLAGGNEQFF
13,TRBJ1-5,.,TRBV2,.,TGTGCCAGCAGTGACTACCTTGATCAGCCCCAGCATTTT,CASSDYLDQPQHF
16,TRBJ2-7,.,TRBV27,.,TGTGCCAGCAGAGTTTCCGCAGGGGTCACCTCCTACGAGCAGTACTTC,CASRVSAGVTSYEQYF
14,TRBJ1-3,.,TRBV30,TRBD1,TGTGCCTGGAGGAGGACAGGGAACGGAAACACCATATATTTT,CAWRRTGNGNTIYF
12,TRBJ1-5,.,TRBV3-1/TRBV3-2,.,TGTGCCAGCAGCCAATCTTCTCAGCCCCAGCATTTT,CASSQSSQPQHF
14,TRBJ1-2,.,TRBV6-2/TRBV6-3,.,TGTGCCAGCAGTGAGAGCGTCGGAACCTATGGCTACACCTTC,CASSESVGTYGYTF
13,TRBJ2-5,.,TRBV7-3,.,TGTGCCAGCAGCGCGGGGTCAACGGAGACCCAGTACTTC,CASSAGSTETQYF
16,TRBJ1-1,.,TRBV3-1/TRBV3-2,TRBD1,TGTGCCAGCAGCCAAAGGACAGGGGGGAAGAAGACTGAAGCTTTCTTT,CASSQRTGGKKTEAFF
13,TRBJ2-2,.,TRBV11-3,.,TGTGCCAGCAGCTCTCTCCGGACCGGGGAGCTGTTTTTT,CASSSLRTGELFF
16,TRBJ1-5,.,TRBV7-2,.,TGTGCCAGCAGCTTAGCGGGGGCGGCATCAGGTCAGCCCCAGCATTTT,CASSLAGAASGQPQHF
11,TRBJ2-3,once,TRBV6-6,.,TGTGCCAGCAGTTCTACAGATACGCAGTATTTT,CASSSTDTQYF
19,TRBJ2-7,.,TRBV3-1/TRBV3-2,TRBD2,TGTGCCAGCAGCCGACTATCGCGCGTTAGCGGGGGGGCCTCTAACGAGCAGTACTTC,CASSRLSRVSGGASNEQYF
17,TRBJ1-1,once,TRBV3-1/TRBV3-2,TRBD1,TGTGCCAGCAGCCATCGAGGCGGACAGGGCTCAGGTGCTGAAGCTTTCTTT,CASSHRGGQGSGAEAFF
13,TRBJ1-2,.,TRBV29-1,.,TGCAGCGTTGAAGAGCCGAGATCCTATGGCTACACCTTC,CSVEEPRSYGYTF
16,TRBJ1-6,.,TRBV27,.,TGTGCCAGCAGAGTCTCCCTTACAGGGACGGTTTCACCCCTCCACTTT,CASRVSLTGTVSPLHF
18,TRBJ1-1,.,TRBV3-1/TRBV3-2,TRBD1,TGTGCCAGCAGCCAAAACGTCGGTAGGGGGCTGCGCGGGTCTGAAGCTTTCTTT,CASSQNVGRGLRGSEAFF
13,TRBJ1-2,.,TRBV19,.,TGTGCCAGCACACCAGGGCTACTCTATGGCTACACCTTC,CASTPGLLYGYTF
14,TRBJ1-1,once,TRBV5-4,TRBD1,TGTGCCAGCAGCAAGGACAGGTCTAACACTGAAGCTTTCTTT,CASSKDRSNTEAFF
12,TRBJ1-2,.,TRBV28,.,TGTGCCAGCAGTCTGGGAGGATATGGCTACACCTTC,CASSLGGYGYTF
14,TRBJ2-3,.,TRBV5-1,.,TGCGCCAGCAGAAGTACCAGGGTTACAGATACGCAGTATTTT,CASRSTRVTDTQYF
15,TRBJ1-1,once,TRBV5-1,.,TGCGCCAGCAGTTTATTTGGAGAGATGAACACTGAAGCTTTCTTT,CASSLFGEMNTEAFF
15,TRBJ2-7,.,TRBV5-4,TRBD2,TGTGCCAGCAGCCTCGGGACTAGCGGGGGGTACGAGCAGTACTTC,CASSLGTSGGYEQYF
16,TRBJ2-2,.,TRBV3-1/TRBV3-2,TRBD2,TGTGCCAGCAGCCGAGGGGGACTAGCGGGAAACGGGGAGCTGTTTTTT,CASSRGGLAGNGELFF
14,TRBJ2-7,.,TRBV5-5,.,TGTGCCAGCAGCTTGAATCTAAATCGCTACGAGCAGTACTTC,CASSLNLNRYEQYF